This TCR beta chain derives from a study of glioma-infiltrating T cells. General study points: Above-expected tissue-blood divergence occurred in all gliomas, most in low-grade ones.

This clonotype was picked up many times. Its target is not known. The iRepertoire nested amplicon-rescue multiplex PCR amplified TCR alpha and beta CDR3s from RNA. Tissue mRNA or PBMC total RNA, about 85-400 ng, went into one-step reverse transcription and amplification. TCRdb passed the multiplex PCR reads through MiXCR, listing each CDR3 protein once. The table includes under 200,000 distinct CDR3 sequences, more than 35% detected once. The source is a human donor with low-grade glioma or glioblastoma, undergoing nonglioma brain surgery, or in good health (not recorded which). The material sequenced was glioma tissue, nonneoplastic brain tissue, or PBMCs (not recorded which).

This chain's CDR3 is CASSTQGSPQYF. CDR3 coding DNA: TGTGCCAGTAGTACCCAGGGCAGCCCGCAGTACTTC. The V gene is TRBV19, the J gene TRBJ2-7; D perhaps matches TRBD1 (5 bases). Trimming cost V 4 bases and J 9 bases, with 13 bases left between them. The CDR3 spans 12 residues. CDR1 is LNHDA and CDR2 is SQIVND in the germline V gene (reference sequence).